These 9 T cell receptor beta chains came from one sample sequenced in a study of T-cell reconstitution after alpha-beta-depleted transplantation in children. Using unique molecular identifiers, the investigators prepared the TCRbeta library. TCRdb re-derived calls from the PCR reads in MiXCR, one entry per CDR3 protein. Here the sample spans nearly 550,000 distinct CDR3 sequences, approximately 20% being singletons. This specimen was PBMCs from the stem cell graft donor, taken from the stem cell graft. All receptors come from a human donor who donated a stem cell graft to a child with acute lymphoblastic leukemia.

The chain combines TRBV29-1 with TRBJ2-1, with a possible D match to TRBD2 (5 bases). Germline lookup yields CDR1 SQVTM and CDR2 ANQGSEA. The CDR3 covers 12 residues. Trimming removed 3 bases from V and 6 bases from J, with 9 bases in between. CDR3 sequence: CSVDSGLNEQFF. In nucleotides, the CDR3 is TGCAGCGTTGACAGCGGACTCAATGAGCAGTTCTTC.

This clonotype was counted ten times or more. The chain links TRBV27 to TRBJ2-2, with 10 bases fitting TRBD1. The CDR3 length is 15 residues. The germline V gene encodes CDR1 MNHEY and CDR2 SMNVEV (reference sequence). V shed 6 bases, J shed 4 bases, and the junction held 5 bases outside the gene matches. CDR3: CASRRDRGSTGELFF. As DNA, the CDR3 is TGTGCCAGCAGAAGGGACAGGGGAAGCACCGGGGAGCTGTTTTTT.

The chain has TRBV27 and TRBJ2-1; TRBD2 might be the D (6 bases). Germline V gene lookup returns CDR1 MNHEY and CDR2 SMNVEV (reference sequence). Trimming left V 2 bases short and J 2 bases short, with 7 bases between. This CDR3 is 14 amino acids long. The CDR3 DNA reads as TGTGCCAGCAGTTTACAGCGGGCCTACAATGAGCAGTTCTTC. It codes for CASSLQRAYNEQFF.

The chain carries TRBV6-1 and TRBJ1-1; D ambiguous. With 4 bases removed from V and 1 base from J, the gap between germline ends came to 7 bases. The CDR3 consists of 13 residues. Germline CDR1 MNHNS, CDR2 SASEGT. This CDR3 reads CASSGNANTEAFF. CDR3 nucleotides: TGTGCCAGCAGTGGGAATGCGAACACTGAAGCTTTCTTT.

This chain joins TRBV3-1 and TRBJ2-3, with TRBD2 identical over 10 bases. The CDR3 is 17 residues long. Trimming cost V 2 bases and J 2 bases; bases outside gene matches: 7. Germline assignment: CDR1 LGHDT and CDR2 YNNKEL (reference sequence). The CDR3 DNA is TGTGCCAGCAGCCAACTCAGGACTAGCGGAATCACAGATACGCAGTATTTT. Amino acid sequence: CASSQLRTSGITDTQYF.

This clonotype was counted a few times. The chain couples TRBV12-3 or TRBV12-4 to TRBJ1-5, with 9 bases lining up with TRBD1. J lost 2 bases, V lost 6 bases, and 5 bases had no gene match. The CDR3 covers 15 residues. CDR3 sequence reads: CASSETGGGNQPQHF. Here the CDR3 DNA reads TGTGCCAGCAGCGAGACAGGGGGTGGCAATCAGCCCCAGCATTTT.

This clonotype has only a few counts. CDR3 protein: CASGPQRRGEQYF. CDR3 DNA: TGTGCCAGCGGCCCCCAACGACGGGGCGAGCAGTACTTC. The chain uses TRBV27 and TRBJ2-7, with TRBD2 as a possible D gene (5 bases). CDR3 length: 13 residues. Germline V gives CDR1 MNHEY, CDR2 SMNVEV (reference sequence). The V gene lost 8 bases and the J gene lost 6 bases, with 17 bases spanning the gap.

This sequence joins TRBV20-1 and TRBJ2-3; TRBD2 aligns across 7 bases. The germline gives CDR1 DFQATT, CDR2 SNEGSKA (reference sequence). Germline trimming cut 1 base from V and 0 bases from J; bases unmatched to any gene: 16. The CDR3 has 19 amino acids. CDR3 residues: CSARAPFGLLAPSTDTQYF. CDR3 nucleotides: TGCAGTGCTAGAGCCCCTTTTGGTCTACTAGCGCCGAGCACAGATACGCAGTATTTT.

This chain links TRBV19 with TRBJ2-7; 8 bases are a match to TRBD1. This CDR3 contains 15 residues. V gave up 10 bases and J gave up 0 bases; unmatched junction bases: 11. Germline V gene data show CDR1 as LNHDA and CDR2 as SQIVND (reference sequence). This CDR3 reads CATSLGQVNSYEQYF. The CDR3 DNA reads as TGTGCCACCTCTTTGGGACAGGTGAACTCCTACGAGCAGTACTTC.